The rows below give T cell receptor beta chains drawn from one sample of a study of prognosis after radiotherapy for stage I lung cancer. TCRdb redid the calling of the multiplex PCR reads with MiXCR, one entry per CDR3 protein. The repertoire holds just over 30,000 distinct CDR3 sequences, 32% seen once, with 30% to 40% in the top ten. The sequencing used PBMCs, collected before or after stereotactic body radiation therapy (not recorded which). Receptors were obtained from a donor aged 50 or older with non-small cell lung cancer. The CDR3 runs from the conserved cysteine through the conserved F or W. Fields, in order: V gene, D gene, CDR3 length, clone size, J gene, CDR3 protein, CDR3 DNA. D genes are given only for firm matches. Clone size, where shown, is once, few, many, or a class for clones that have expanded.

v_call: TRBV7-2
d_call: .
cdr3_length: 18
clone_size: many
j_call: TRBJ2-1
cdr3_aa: CASSLKTRGRLGSDEQFF
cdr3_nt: TGTGCCAGCAGCTTAAAGACCCGCGGAAGACTCGGGAGCGATGAGCAGTTCTTC

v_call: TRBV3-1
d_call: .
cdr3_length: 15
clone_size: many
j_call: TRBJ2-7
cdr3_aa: CASSQTGTREDEQYF
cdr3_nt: TGTGCCAGCAGCCAGACCGGGACCAGGGAAGACGAGCAGTACTTC

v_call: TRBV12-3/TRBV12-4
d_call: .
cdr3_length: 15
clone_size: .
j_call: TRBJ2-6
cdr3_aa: CASSQKGRGANFLTF
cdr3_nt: TGTGCCAGCAGCCAAAAAGGACGTGGGGCCAACTTTCTGACTTTC

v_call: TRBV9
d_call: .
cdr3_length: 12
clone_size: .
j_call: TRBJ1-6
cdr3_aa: CASSCGNSPLHF
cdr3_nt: TGTGCCAGCAGCTGTGGCAATTCACCCCTCCACTTT

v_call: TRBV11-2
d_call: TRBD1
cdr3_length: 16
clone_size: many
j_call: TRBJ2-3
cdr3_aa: CASSSRQGPGLDTQYF
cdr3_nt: TGTGCCAGCAGCTCCCGACAGGGACCTGGGTTAGATACGCAGTATTTT

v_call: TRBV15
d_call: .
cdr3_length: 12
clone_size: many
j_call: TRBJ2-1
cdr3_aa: CATSRDQSQQFF
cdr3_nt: TGTGCCACCAGCAGAGATCAGAGTCAGCAGTTCTTC

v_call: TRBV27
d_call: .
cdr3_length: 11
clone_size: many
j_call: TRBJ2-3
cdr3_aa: CASGQTLTQYF
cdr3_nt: TGTGCCAGCGGTCAAACCCTGACGCAGTATTTT

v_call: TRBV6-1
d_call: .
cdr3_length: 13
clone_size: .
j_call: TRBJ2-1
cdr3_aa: CASRWTGAGEQFF
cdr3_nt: TGTGCCAGCAGATGGACCGGAGCGGGTGAGCAGTTCTTC

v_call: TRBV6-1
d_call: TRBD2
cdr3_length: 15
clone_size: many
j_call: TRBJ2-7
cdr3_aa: CASSPGGFMSYEQYF
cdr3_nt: TGTGCCAGCAGTCCCGGGGGGTTTATGTCCTACGAGCAGTACTTC

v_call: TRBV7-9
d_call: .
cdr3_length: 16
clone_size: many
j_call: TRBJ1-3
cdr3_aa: CASSLATVRSGNTIYF
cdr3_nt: TGTGCCAGCAGCTTAGCGACAGTACGCTCTGGAAACACCATATATTTT

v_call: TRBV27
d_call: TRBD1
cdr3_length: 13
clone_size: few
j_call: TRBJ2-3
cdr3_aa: CASRTGGPDTQYF
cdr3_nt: TGTGCCAGCAGGACAGGGGGTCCGGATACGCAGTATTTT

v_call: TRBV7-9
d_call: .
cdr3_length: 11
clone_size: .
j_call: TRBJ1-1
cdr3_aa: CASSTTPMAFF
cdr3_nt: TGTGCCAGCAGCACCACCCCGATGGCTTTCTTT

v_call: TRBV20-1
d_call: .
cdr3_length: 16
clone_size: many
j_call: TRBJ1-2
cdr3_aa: CSARGGGAAPNYGYTF
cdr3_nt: TGCAGTGCTAGAGGCGGGGGGGCTGCCCCTAACTATGGCTACACCTTC